This T cell receptor (beta chain) derives from a study of human T cells and chemical hapten exposure. The overall study: Each patch test put 0.01% DPC on the upper back, and results were read at 6 days.

This CDR3 spans 13 amino acids. Germline V gene data show CDR1 as SNHLY and CDR2 as FYNNEI. Trimming removed 4 bases from V and 3 bases from J, with 9 bases in between. This clonotype was observed many times. Specified time point: patch test 1, 2 weeks after DPC sensitization. As to treatment: therapeutic diphenylcyclopropenone sensitization with weekly scalp DPC. Individual cDNA molecules in this library carried unique molecular identifiers. TCRdb fed the RACE reads into MiXCR, producing one record per CDR3 protein. The sample records 300,000 to 450,000 distinct CDR3 sequences, 4.8% being singletons. This chain links TRBV2 with TRBJ1-2, with D tentatively TRBD1 (5 bases). The receptor's source is a woman between 45 and 65 years old with alopecia areata. Some clones in this sample may be carry-over from other donors' samples. Here the sequenced sample was whole blood, taken in connection with sensitization to the hapten diphenylcyclopropenone (DPC). The chain's CDR3 is CASSVRRDYGYTF. In nucleotides, the CDR3 is TGTGCCAGCAGTGTCCGCAGGGACTATGGCTACACCTTC.